This T cell receptor beta chain was profiled in a study of human T cells and chemical hapten exposure. Overall study: Each week of the approximately 25-week study, patients had diphenylcyclopropenone applied to the scalp.

Comment on this clonotype: Its target is not known. The conserved phenylalanine or tryptophan is not found at the CDR3 terminus, so this likely reflects a read error.

Study outcomes and limitations: Expanded TCRs grouped into significantly more large CDR3 similarity clusters than controls produced.

Each cDNA molecule in the library carried unique molecular identifiers. TCRdb processed the RACE reads anew with MiXCR; each CDR3 protein has one entry. Counted here are about 380,000 distinct CDR3 sequences, roughly 4.8% occurring once; the ten biggest clones make up under 2.5%. Time point in this sample: patch test 1, 2 weeks after DPC sensitization. The treatment: therapeutic diphenylcyclopropenone sensitization with weekly scalp DPC. Blood sampling preceded each patch test application. V was clipped by 4 bases and J by 2 bases, with 10 bases between them. From germline, CDR1 is SGHRS and CDR2 YFSETQ. CDR3 length: 13 amino acids.

The material sequenced was whole blood, taken in connection with sensitization to the hapten diphenylcyclopropenone (DPC). The V gene is TRBV5-1, the J gene TRBJ2-7; tentative D call: TRBD1 (5 bases). The source is a woman between 50 and 59 years old with alopecia areata. Some clones in this sample may be carry-over from other donors' samples. DNA for the CDR3: TGCGCCAGCAGCCAAGGACACCCCTACGAGCAGTACCTC. It encodes CASSQGHPYEQYL.